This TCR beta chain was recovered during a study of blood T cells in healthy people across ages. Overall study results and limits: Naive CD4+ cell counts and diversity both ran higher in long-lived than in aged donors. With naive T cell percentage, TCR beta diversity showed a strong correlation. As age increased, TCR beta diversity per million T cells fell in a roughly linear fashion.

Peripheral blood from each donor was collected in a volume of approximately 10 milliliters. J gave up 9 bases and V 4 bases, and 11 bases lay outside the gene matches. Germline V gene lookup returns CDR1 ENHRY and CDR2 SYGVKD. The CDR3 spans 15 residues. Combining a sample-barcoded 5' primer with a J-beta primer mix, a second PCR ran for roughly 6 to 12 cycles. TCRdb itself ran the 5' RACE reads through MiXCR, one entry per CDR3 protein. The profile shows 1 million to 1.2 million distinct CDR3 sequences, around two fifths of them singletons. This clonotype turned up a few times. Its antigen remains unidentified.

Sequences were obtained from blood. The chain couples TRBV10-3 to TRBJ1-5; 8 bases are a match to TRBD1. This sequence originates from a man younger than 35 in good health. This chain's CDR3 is CAISGSGQGNLPQHF. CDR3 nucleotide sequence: TGTGCCATCAGTGGCTCCGGACAGGGTAACTTGCCCCAGCATTTT.